The sequence of this TCR beta chain was determined in a study of T cell repertoires in cytomegalovirus infection. Study-wide background: Indicated by public TCR beta signatures were CMV infection and matching HLA type. Overall study results and limits: Cumulated frequencies of public TCR beta families served to identify carriers of CMV plus the relevant HLA. CMV-specific TCR beta clonotypes restricted by HLA-C were the ones dominating the ex vivo response.

This clonotype was seen many times. Antigen unknown. TCRdb used MiXCR to reprocess the reads, holding one entry per CDR3 protein. This sample has 210,000 or so distinct CDR3 sequences; 6.5% occur once, and the top ten carry around 6%. CDR1 and CDR2 (germline): SQVTM, ANQGSEA. The CDR3 extends over 11 amino acids. V gene TRBV29-1 combines with J gene TRBJ1-2; no definite D call. The sequencing input was PBMCs. This clonotype originated in a human donor in good health (CMV status not recorded). Some clones in this sample may be carry-over from other donors' samples. CDR3: CSFSLAAGYTF. The CDR3 DNA reads TGCAGTTTCTCGTTAGCGGCGGGCTACACCTTC. The entire variable domain, with the rest obtained from reference TRBV29-1 and TRBJ1-2, is as follows: SAVISQKPSRDICQRGTSLTIQCQVDSQVTMMFWYRQQPGQSLTLIATANQGSEATYESGFVIDKFPISRPNLTFSTLTVSNMSPEDSSIYLCSFSLAAGYTFGSGTRLTVV.